Presented here are 15 T cell receptor beta chains from one specimen sequenced in a study of early T cells in non-severe SARS-CoV-2 infection. TCRdb re-derived calls from the 5' RACE reads in MiXCR, one entry per CDR3 protein. The sample shows tens of thousands of distinct CDR3 sequences, around 15% of them seen only once. The sequenced sample was whole blood. These receptors were collected from an adult who was a healthcare worker with PCR-confirmed SARS-CoV-2 infection or an uninfected control (not recorded which).

This clonotype was seen repeatedly, ten times or more. This rearrangement joins TRBV4-2 to TRBJ2-6; D uncertain. V was trimmed by 0 bases and J by 2 bases, leaving 11 bases between them. The germline CDR1 and CDR2 sequences are LGHNA and YNFKEQ. CDR3 length: 17 residues. CDR3 DNA sequence: TGTGCCAGCAGCCAAGAGTTCGCTCAGGCTGGGGCCAACGTCCTGACTTTC. Its translation is CASSQEFAQAGANVLTF.

This clonotype came up a few times. CDR3 amino acids: CSVIDSLGGYTF. The CDR3 bases are TGCAGCGTTATCGACTCTCTGGGCGGCTACACCTTC. The V call is TRBV29-1, the J call TRBJ1-2; D remains ambiguous. Germline lookup yields CDR1 SQVTM and CDR2 ANQGSEA. The CDR3 covers 12 residues. The V end lost 5 bases, the J end lost 8 bases, and 15 bases lay between the germline ends.

J is TRBJ1-2 and V is TRBV29-1; 9 positions match TRBD1. CDR1 and CDR2 from the germline V gene are SQVTM and ANQGSEA. The V gene end was trimmed by 4 bases and the J gene end by 9 bases; junction bases not matched to a gene: 6. This CDR3 has 12 residues. CDR3 protein: CSVAGQGRSYTF. The CDR3 bases are TGCAGCGTTGCGGGACAGGGTCGAAGCTACACCTTC.

This clonotype was found a few times. V gene TRBV18 combines with J gene TRBJ2-3; D possibly corresponds to TRBD1 (6 bases). Trimming pared 3 bases from V and 4 bases from J, leaving 17 bases between. The germline CDR1 and CDR2 sequences are KGHSH and LQKENI. CDR3 size: 16 residues. The CDR3 DNA reads as TGTGCCAGCTCACCCGGGGACACCATATTATCAGATACGCAGTATTTT. Translating gives CASSPGDTILSDTQYF.

The chain carries TRBV7-9 and TRBJ2-3, with TRBD2 as a possible D gene (5 bases). The germline V gene has CDR1 SEHNR and CDR2 FQNEAQ (reference sequence). The CDR3 has 13 amino acids. Trimming took off 3 bases at V and 4 bases at J, with 8 bases between the two ends. This CDR3 reads CASSFGSADTQYF. The CDR3 coding sequence is TGTGCCAGCAGCTTTGGGAGCGCAGATACGCAGTATTTT.

This clonotype has at least ten counts. The CDR3 DNA reads TGTGCCAGCAGCCCAGCAGGGGCTTCACCCCTCCACTTT. Translated, it gives CASSPAGASPLHF. The chain employs TRBV3-1 and TRBJ1-6; D perhaps matches TRBD1 (6 bases). The CDR3 sequence is 13 residues long. Germline assignment: CDR1 LGHDT and CDR2 YNNKEL (reference sequence). V was trimmed by 4 bases and J by 9 bases, leaving 10 bases between them. Filled out from reference TRBV3-1 and TRBJ1-6, the complete variable domain reads DTAVSQTPKYLVTQMGNDKSIKCEQNLGHDTMYWYKQDSKKFLKIMFSYNNKELIINETVPNRFSPKSPDKAHLNLHINSLELGDSAVYFCASSPAGASPLHFGNGTRLTVT.

This clonotype was seen more than once but under ten times. The chain employs TRBV9 and TRBJ2-2; D may be TRBD2 (5 bases). V was trimmed by 3 bases and J by 4 bases, leaving 10 bases between them. Germline V gene sequence: CDR1 SGDLS, CDR2 YYNGEE. CDR3 length equals 14 residues. Here the CDR3 reads CASSETTPTGELFF. The CDR3 DNA follows: TGTGCCAGCAGCGAGACTACCCCCACCGGGGAGCTGTTTTTT.

This clonotype was detected ten times or more. The rearrangement uses TRBV7-8 and TRBJ2-1; 9 bases match TRBD2. This CDR3 comprises 15 residues. V lost 3 bases, J lost 7 bases, and 7 bases stayed unmatched. Germline loops: CDR1 SGHVS, CDR2 FQNEAQ. The CDR3 is CASSFSAGGRNEQFF. The CDR3, as DNA: TGTGCCAGCAGCTTTTCGGCGGGAGGGAGGAATGAGCAGTTCTTC.

The sample holds many counts of this clonotype. The rearrangement uses TRBV5-1 and TRBJ2-3, with 8 bases lining up with TRBD2. This CDR3 has 14 residues. CDR1 is SGHRS, CDR2 YFSETQ, per germline. V was pared by 5 bases and J by 6 bases, with 8 bases of the junction left unmatched. The CDR3, as DNA: TGCGCCAGCAGTATCAGCGGGGGCTTTGATACGCAGTATTTT. Translating it yields CASSISGGFDTQYF.

This clonotype showed up many times. The V and J genes are TRBV7-9 and TRBJ2-2; no clear D gene. This CDR3 has 12 residues. Trimming took off 3 bases at V and 4 bases at J, with 3 bases between the two ends. CDR1 is SEHNR and CDR2 is FQNEAQ in the germline V gene (reference sequence). CDR3 sequence (DNA): TGTGCCAGCAGCTTCGGCACCGGGGAGCTGTTTTTT. It yields the protein CASSFGTGELFF.

In its sample, this clonotype was seen many times. CDR3 protein: CASSLWGGPDTQYF. The CDR3 DNA reads TGTGCCAGCAGCTTGTGGGGGGGTCCAGATACGCAGTATTTT. This chain links TRBV5-6 with TRBJ2-3, with 7 bases that match TRBD2. The CDR3 loop spans 14 amino acids. The germline CDR1 and CDR2 sequences are SGHDT and YYEEEE. V shed 1 base, J shed 4 bases, and the junction held 3 bases outside the gene matches.

This chain's CDR3 is CASSSAPGTGGFEQYF. The CDR3 nucleotides read TGCGCCAGCAGCTCCGCCCCCGGGACAGGGGGCTTCGAGCAGTACTTC. The genes are TRBV5-1 and TRBJ2-7; 12 positions agree with TRBD1. Germline-derived CDR1 and CDR2 are SGHRS and YFSETQ. Trimming took 3 bases from V and 6 from J; bases not matched to a gene: 10. The CDR3 runs to 16 residues.

The rearrangement joins TRBV5-6 to TRBJ2-7; no definite D call. This CDR3 has 9 residues. The V end lost 4 bases, the J end lost 12 bases, and 8 bases lay between the germline ends. Germline-derived CDR1 and CDR2 are SGHDT and YYEEEE. CDR3 sequence: CASSPSGYF. CDR3 in DNA: TGTGCCAGCAGCCCCTCGGGGTACTTC.

This clonotype was observed at least ten times. J is TRBJ2-1 and V is TRBV2, with 14 bases fitting TRBD2. Losses at the gene ends were 6 bases for V and 7 bases for J; bases not matched to a gene: 2. Germline V gives CDR1 SNHLY, CDR2 FYNNEI. The CDR3 is made up of 14 amino acids. The CDR3 sequence is CASRGTSGGNEQFF. In DNA form, the CDR3 reads TGTGCCAGCAGGGGGACTAGCGGGGGTAATGAGCAGTTCTTC.

The gene calls are TRBV4-2 and TRBJ2-7, with unresolved D. The CDR3 extends over 15 amino acids. From germline, CDR1 is LGHNA and CDR2 YNFKEQ. V was pared by 3 bases and J by 1 base, with 13 bases between. The CDR3 protein is CASSQIIGSSYEQYF. CDR3 coding DNA: TGTGCCAGCAGCCAGATAATCGGGTCGTCCTACGAGCAGTACTTC.